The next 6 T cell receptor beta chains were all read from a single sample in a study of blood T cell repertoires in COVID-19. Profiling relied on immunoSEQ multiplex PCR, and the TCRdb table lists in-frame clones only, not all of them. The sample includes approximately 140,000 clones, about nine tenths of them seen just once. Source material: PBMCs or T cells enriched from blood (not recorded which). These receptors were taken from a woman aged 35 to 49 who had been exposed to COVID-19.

The CDR3 sequence is CASTLDSHNSPLHF. CDR3 coding DNA: TGTGCCAGCACCCTGGACAGCCATAATTCACCCCTCCACTTT. V and J are TRBV7-2 and TRBJ1-6; D may be TRBD1 (6 bases). The CDR3 contains 14 residues. V shed 7 bases and J shed 5 bases, with 12 bases lying between them. Germline V lookup: CDR1 SGHTA, CDR2 FQGNSA.

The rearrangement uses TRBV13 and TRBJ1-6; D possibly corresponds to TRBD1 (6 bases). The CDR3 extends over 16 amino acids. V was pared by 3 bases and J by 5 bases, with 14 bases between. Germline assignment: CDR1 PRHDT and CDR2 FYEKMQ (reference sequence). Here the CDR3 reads CASSFRVGAHNSPLHF. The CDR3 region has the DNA TGTGCCAGCAGCTTCCGCGTGGGGGCCCATAATTCACCCCTCCACTTT. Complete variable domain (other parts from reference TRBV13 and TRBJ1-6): AAGVIQSPRHLIKEKRETATLKCYPIPRHDTVYWYQQGPGQDPQFLISFYEKMQSDKGSIPDRFSAQQFSDYHSELNMSSLELGDSALYFCASSFRVGAHNSPLHFGNGTRLTVT.

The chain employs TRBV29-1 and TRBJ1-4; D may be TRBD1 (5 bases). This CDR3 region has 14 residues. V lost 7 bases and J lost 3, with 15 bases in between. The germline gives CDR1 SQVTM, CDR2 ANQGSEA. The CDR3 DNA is TGCAGCGCCCTAGGCAGGGTTCCTAATGAAAAACTGTTTTTT. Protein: CSALGRVPNEKLFF.

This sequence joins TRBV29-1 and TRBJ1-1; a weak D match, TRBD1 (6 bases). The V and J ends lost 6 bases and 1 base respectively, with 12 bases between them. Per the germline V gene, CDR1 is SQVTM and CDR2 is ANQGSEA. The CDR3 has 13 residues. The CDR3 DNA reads TGCAGCGTGACCCGACAGGAGAACACTGAAGCTTTCTTT. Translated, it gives CSVTRQENTEAFF.

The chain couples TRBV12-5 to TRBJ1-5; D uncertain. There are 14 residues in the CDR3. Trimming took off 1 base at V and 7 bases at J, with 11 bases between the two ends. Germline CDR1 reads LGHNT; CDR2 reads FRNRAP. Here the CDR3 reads CASGLGQATQPQHF. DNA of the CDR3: TGTGCTAGTGGTTTGGGCCAGGCGACCCAGCCCCAGCATTTT.

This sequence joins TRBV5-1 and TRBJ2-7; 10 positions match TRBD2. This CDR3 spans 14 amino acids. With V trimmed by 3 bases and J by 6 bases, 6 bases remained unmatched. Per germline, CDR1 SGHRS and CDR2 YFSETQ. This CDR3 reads CASSWSGRGSEQYF. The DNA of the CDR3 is TGCGCCAGCAGCTGGAGCGGGAGGGGATCCGAGCAGTACTTC.